These 18 T cell receptor beta chains were sequenced from one sample in a study of blood T cell repertoires in COVID-19. The repertoire was sequenced with immunoSEQ multiplex PCR; TCRdb's copy has only in-frame clones and lacks some. The repertoire holds roughly 120,000 clones, with about 88% as singletons. Sequenced input: peripheral blood. The receptors were gathered from a woman in her 70s who had recovered from COVID-19.

The rearrangement uses TRBV9 and TRBJ2-5; 13 positions agree with TRBD2. Germline V gives CDR1 SGDLS, CDR2 YYNGEE. V was pared by 2 bases and J by 4 bases, with 5 bases of the junction left unmatched. The CDR3 is made up of 16 amino acids. CDR3 sequence: CASSVGTSGVGETQYF. CDR3 nucleotides: TGTGCCAGCAGCGTCGGGACTAGCGGGGTGGGAGAGACCCAGTACTTC.

The chain carries TRBV11-2 and TRBJ2-5; TRBD2 matches 13 bases. With 5 bases clipped from V and 4 bases from J, the junction kept 4 bases outside the gene matches. From germline, CDR1 is SGHAT and CDR2 FQNNGV. The CDR3 runs to 15 residues. The CDR3 DNA reads TGTGCCAGCAGCGTCCGGACTAGCGGGGGAGAGACCCAGTACTTC. As protein: CASSVRTSGGETQYF.

CDR3 residues: CASSLVGGENEKLFF. CDR3 sequence (DNA): TGCGCCAGCAGCTTGGTTGGGGGGGAAAATGAAAAACTGTTTTTT. The chain recombines TRBV5-1 with TRBJ1-4; weak D call: TRBD1 (5 bases). The CDR3 contains 15 residues. CDR1 is SGHRS, CDR2 YFSETQ, per germline. Trimming cost V 0 bases and J 5 bases, with 11 bases left between them.

The V call is TRBV6-2 or TRBV6-3, the J call TRBJ1-2; no definite D call. V lost 5 bases, J lost 13 bases, and 14 bases lay in between. This CDR3 region has 11 residues. Germline V lookup: CDR1 MNHEY, CDR2 SVGEGT. The CDR3 here is CASSRSQRITF. CDR3 in DNA: TGTGCCAGCAGTCGGAGCCAGAGAATCACCTTC.

The V gene is TRBV27, the J gene TRBJ2-2; 8 bases map to TRBD2. Trimming at V came to 5 bases and at J to 9 bases, leaving 8 bases not matched to a gene. Germline-derived CDR1 and CDR2 are MNHEY and SMNVEV (reference sequence). The CDR3 has 14 residues. DNA for the CDR3: TGTGCCAGCAGTCTGGCGGGGGGCGGATGGGAGCTGTTTTTT. This codes for CASSLAGGGWELFF.

This clone was picked up one time. The genes are TRBV5-5 and TRBJ1-2; 10 bases agree with TRBD1. The V gene's germline CDR1 is SGHKS and CDR2 YYEKEE (reference sequence). The J segment lost 10 bases and the V segment lost 0 bases, leaving 3 bases of the junction unmatched. This CDR3 is built from 13 residues. This chain's CDR3 is CASSLEGTGDYTF. The DNA for the CDR3 is TGTGCCAGCAGCTTGGAGGGGACAGGGGACTACACCTTC.

This clone occurred once. The chain uses TRBV4-2 and TRBJ2-7; D unclear. V was pared by 4 bases and J by 4 bases, with 17 bases between. Germline-derived CDR1 and CDR2 are LGHNA and YNFKEQ. This CDR3 is 15 amino acids long. The DNA for the CDR3 is TGTGCCAGCAGCCCCCTGTTCCCAGGTTCGTACGAGCAGTACTTC. Protein: CASSPLFPGSYEQYF.

This sequence joins TRBV11-2 and TRBJ2-7; possible D gene TRBD2, 6 bases. Germline loops: CDR1 SGHAT, CDR2 FQNNGV. V shed 5 bases and J shed 7 bases, with 18 bases lying between them. The CDR3 is made up of 14 amino acids. The CDR3 protein is CASSPTRGSLEQYF. In DNA form, the CDR3 reads TGTGCCAGCAGCCCTACCCGGGGGAGCTTGGAGCAGTACTTC.

The chain is built from TRBV30 and TRBJ1-4, with 7 bases that match TRBD1. Trimming at V came to 7 bases and at J to 5 bases, leaving 7 bases not matched to a gene. Germline CDR1 and CDR2: GTSNPN and SVGIG (reference sequence). The CDR3 runs 13 residues. In nucleotides, the CDR3 is TGTGCCTCGACAGGGCTTCAGAATGAAAAACTGTTTTTT. Translation: CASTGLQNEKLFF.

This clone was counted a single time. The V gene is TRBV18, the J gene TRBJ1-1; possible D gene TRBD1, 5 bases. V lost 3 bases and J lost 2, with 13 bases in between. The CDR3 consists of 15 residues. The germline V gene encodes CDR1 KGHSH and CDR2 LQKENI. CDR3 coding DNA: TGTGCCAGCTCACCGTCGAGGCAGGGTAACACTGAAGCTTTCTTT. Amino acid sequence: CASSPSRQGNTEAFF. The variable domain in full, completed from reference TRBV18 and TRBJ1-1, reads NAGVMQNPRHLVRRRGQEARLRCSPMKGHSHVYWYRQLPEEGLKFMVYLQKENIIDESGMPKERFSAEFPKEGPSILRIQQVVRGDSAAYFCASSPSRQGNTEAFFGQGTRLTVV.

The V and J genes are TRBV15 and TRBJ2-7, with 12 bases fitting TRBD1. With V trimmed by 5 bases and J by 5 bases, 7 bases remained unmatched. CDR3 length: 15 residues. Germline V gene lookup returns CDR1 LNHNV and CDR2 YYDKDF (reference sequence). The chain's CDR3 is CATSAGQGAIHEQYF. The CDR3 DNA follows: TGTGCCACCAGCGCGGGACAGGGGGCTATTCACGAGCAGTACTTC.

The V and J genes are TRBV19 and TRBJ2-4; 8 bases map to TRBD2. Unmatched junction bases numbered 6, after V lost 6 bases and J lost 2 bases. This CDR3 comprises 15 residues. Germline CDR1 LNHDA, CDR2 SQIVND (reference sequence). The CDR3 region is CASRAGAGSKNIQYF. The CDR3 DNA reads as TGTGCCAGTAGAGCGGGAGCTGGGTCCAAAAACATTCAGTACTTC. Variable domain in full (rest from reference TRBV19 and TRBJ2-4): DGGITQSPKYLFRKEGQNVTLSCEQNLNHDAMYWYRQDPGQGLRLIYYSQIVNDFQKGDIAEGYSVSREKKESFPLTVTSAQKNPTAFYLCASRAGAGSKNIQYFGAGTRLSVL.

V and J are TRBV7-2 and TRBJ2-7; TRBD1 matches 8 bases. Losses at the gene ends were 2 bases for V and 2 bases for J; bases not matched to a gene: 5. The CDR3 is made up of 15 amino acids. Germline-derived CDR1 and CDR2 are SGHTA and FQGNSA. The CDR3 sequence is CASSLHTGGPYEQYF. In nucleotides, the CDR3 is TGTGCCAGCAGCTTACATACAGGGGGTCCCTACGAGCAGTACTTC.

The chain couples TRBV5-1 to TRBJ2-3; D perhaps matches TRBD2 (6 bases). The CDR3 contains 15 residues. Trimming cost V 7 bases and J 1 base, with 16 bases left between them. CDR1 and CDR2 (germline): SGHRS, YFSETQ. The CDR3 DNA sequence: TGCGCCAGCTCTCCCCTACCGGGGGGCACAGATACGCAGTATTTT. Protein sequence: CASSPLPGGTDTQYF.

The gene calls are TRBV5-1 and TRBJ2-3; 8 nucleotides match TRBD1. The germline V gene encodes CDR1 SGHRS and CDR2 YFSETQ. Losses at the gene ends were 0 bases for V and 4 bases for J; bases not matched to a gene: 4. The CDR3 length is 15 residues. In nucleotides, the CDR3 is TGCGCCAGCAGCTTGGACTCAGGGGGCGCAGATACGCAGTATTTT. Encoded protein: CASSLDSGGADTQYF.

The chain is built from TRBV1 and TRBJ2-2; whether TRBD2, the table's D call, matches the DNA was not checked. TRBV1 is an annotated pseudogene. There are 16 residues in the CDR3. This CDR3 is CTSSHGTSANTGELFF. CDR3 coding DNA: TGCACCAGCAGCCATGGGACTAGCGCAAACACCGGGGAGCTGTTTTTT.

The genes are TRBV6-5 and TRBJ2-5; D gene unclear. Germline V gives CDR1 MNHEY, CDR2 SVGAGI. V lost 2 bases, J lost 4 bases, and 11 bases lay in between. The CDR3 length is 14 residues. The CDR3 sequence is CASSYDASGETQYF. DNA of the CDR3: TGTGCCAGCAGTTACGATGCTAGTGGAGAGACCCAGTACTTC.

This sequence joins TRBV27 and TRBJ2-1, with TRBD2 identical over 12 bases. Losses at the gene ends were 6 bases for V and 12 bases for J; bases not matched to a gene: 12. The germline gives CDR1 MNHEY, CDR2 SMNVEV (reference sequence). The CDR3 runs 15 residues. CDR3 loop: CASSPSGRGPMGQFF. For the CDR3, the DNA is TGTGCCAGCAGCCCTAGCGGGAGGGGGCCAATGGGGCAGTTCTTC.